Reported below is one T cell receptor (beta chain). Its antigen is still unknown. No per-base quality is available; no much larger clone lies one base away. Collaborating institutions collected whole blood in K2EDTA tubes following their own protocols. For TCRbeta analysis, collaborators shipped samples in one of three forms: frozen whole blood, isolated PBMCs, or DNA extracted from either of those sample types. This sample is drawn from a study of blood T cell repertoires in COVID-19 (TCRdb year 2020). Study-level background: Samples from collaborators originated in the United States, Italy and Spain and spanned both the acute and convalescent phases of COVID-19. The sample metadata nearly always contained a de-identified subject ID, COVID-19 status, age in years and sex. The prospective study material was composed of cDNA or gDNA derived from T cells, B-cell-depleted T cells, or PBMCs. Where HLA class I and class II types were available, the types were taken from metadata supplied by the sample provider, not from assay-based typing. Samples came from the ongoing ImmuneRACE study (first 160 participants) plus 1,254 subjects from 6 global collaborators. The dataset comprised deeply sampled blood TCRbeta repertoires from subjects exposed to, actively infected with, or recovered from COVID-19. The repertoires were made available in a free public database intended to serve as a resource for research on the immune response to SARS-CoV-2.

The immunoSEQ Assay, a bias-controlled multiplex PCR, was used to amplify TCRbeta CDR3 regions from genomic DNA. Under the source paper's analysis protocol: Nucleated cell counts per sample were estimated from amplification of reference gene primers within the assay. To quantify the absolute abundance of each unique TCRbeta CDR3 rearrangement, sequence reads were collapsed and filtered. For each sample, productive Simpson clonality was calculated as the square root of Simpson's diversity index over productive rearrangements. TCRdb stores this immuneACCESS table with in-frame sequences only. Part of the clones is absent; in the studies checked, under half of the shortfall reflects unresolved V genes, and no reason is known for the rest. The V and J calls and the clone size are those of that table, but D and trimming were determined from the DNA. Recorded for this sample are more than 85,000 clones; around 89% of them occurred a single time. Approximately 3.5% of the sample rests with the top ten.

The investigation overall reported the following: The quantity of clinical and demographic metadata differed by source and by participant and was supplied without curation.

V is pruned by 4 bases and J by 2 bases, leaving 4 bases of the junction without a gene match. The CDR3 holds 15 amino acids from the cysteine to the phenylalanine. The read is trimmed to its CDR3 DNA, 45 bases read in frame from base 1. The germline V gene specifies SGHTS as CDR1 and YDEGEE as CDR2. This chain joins TRBV5-8 to TRBJ2-1; the junction holds 9 bases that match TRBD1. The receptor's source is a woman aged 45-65 years with acute or convalescent COVID-19. Sequenced input: peripheral blood. The bases read TGTGCCAGCAGCCAGGGACAGGGAGCCTACAATGAGCAGTTCTTC. Its protein product is CASSQGQGAYNEQFF. With the portions outside the CDR3 filled from the reference TRBV5-8 and TRBJ2-1 genes, the complete variable region becomes EAGVTQSPTHLIKTRGQQATLRCSPISGHTSVYWYQQALGLGLQFLLWYDEGEERNRGNFPPRFSGRQFPNYSSELNVNALELEDSALYLCASSQGQGAYNEQFFGPGTRLTVL.